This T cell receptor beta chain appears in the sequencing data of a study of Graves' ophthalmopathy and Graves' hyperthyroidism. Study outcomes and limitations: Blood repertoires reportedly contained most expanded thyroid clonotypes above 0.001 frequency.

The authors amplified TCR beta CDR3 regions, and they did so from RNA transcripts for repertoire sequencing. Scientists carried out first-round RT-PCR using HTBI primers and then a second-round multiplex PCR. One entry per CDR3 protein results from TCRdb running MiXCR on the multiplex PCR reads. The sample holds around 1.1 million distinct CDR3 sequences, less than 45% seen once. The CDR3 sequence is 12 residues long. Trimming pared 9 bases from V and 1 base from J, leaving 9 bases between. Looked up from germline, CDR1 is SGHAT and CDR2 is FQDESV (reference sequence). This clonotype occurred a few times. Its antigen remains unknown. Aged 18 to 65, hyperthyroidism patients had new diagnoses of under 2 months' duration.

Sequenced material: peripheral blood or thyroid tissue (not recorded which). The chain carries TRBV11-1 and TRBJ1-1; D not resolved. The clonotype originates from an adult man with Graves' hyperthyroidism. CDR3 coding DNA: TGTGCCAGTAGTCCCTGGAACACTGAAGCTTTCTTT. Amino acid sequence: CASSPWNTEAFF.